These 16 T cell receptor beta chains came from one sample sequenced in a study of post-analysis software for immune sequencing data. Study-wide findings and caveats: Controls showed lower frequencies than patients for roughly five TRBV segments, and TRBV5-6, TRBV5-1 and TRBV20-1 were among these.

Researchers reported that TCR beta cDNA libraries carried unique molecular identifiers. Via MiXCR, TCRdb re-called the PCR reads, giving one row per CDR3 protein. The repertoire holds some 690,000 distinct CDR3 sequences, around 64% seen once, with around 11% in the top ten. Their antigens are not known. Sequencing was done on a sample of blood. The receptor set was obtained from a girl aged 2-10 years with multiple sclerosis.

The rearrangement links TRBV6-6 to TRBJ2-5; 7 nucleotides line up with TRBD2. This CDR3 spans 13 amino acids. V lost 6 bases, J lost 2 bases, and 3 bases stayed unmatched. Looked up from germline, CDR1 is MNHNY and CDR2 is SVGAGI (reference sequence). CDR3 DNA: TGTGCCAGCAGGGGACTAACACAAGAGACCCAGTACTTC. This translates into CASRGLTQETQYF.

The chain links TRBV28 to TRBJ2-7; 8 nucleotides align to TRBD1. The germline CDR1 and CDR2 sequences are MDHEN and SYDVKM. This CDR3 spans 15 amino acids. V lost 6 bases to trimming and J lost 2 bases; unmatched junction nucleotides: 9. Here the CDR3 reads CASRSDRGWTYEQYF. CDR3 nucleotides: TGTGCCAGCAGGAGCGACAGGGGTTGGACCTACGAGCAGTACTTC.

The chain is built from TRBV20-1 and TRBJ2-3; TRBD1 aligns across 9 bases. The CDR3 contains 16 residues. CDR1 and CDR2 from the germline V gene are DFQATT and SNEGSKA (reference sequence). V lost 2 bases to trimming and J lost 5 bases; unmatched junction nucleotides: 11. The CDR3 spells CSARLLRDRVRDTQYF. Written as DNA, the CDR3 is TGCAGTGCTAGACTCCTCCGGGACAGGGTGAGAGATACGCAGTATTTT.

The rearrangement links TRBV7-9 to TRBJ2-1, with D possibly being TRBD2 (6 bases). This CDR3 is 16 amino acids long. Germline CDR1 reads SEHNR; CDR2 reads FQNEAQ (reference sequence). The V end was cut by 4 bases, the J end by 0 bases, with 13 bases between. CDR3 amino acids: CASSWKAGSSYNEQFF. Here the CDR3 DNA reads TGTGCCAGCAGCTGGAAGGCGGGAAGCTCCTACAATGAGCAGTTCTTC.

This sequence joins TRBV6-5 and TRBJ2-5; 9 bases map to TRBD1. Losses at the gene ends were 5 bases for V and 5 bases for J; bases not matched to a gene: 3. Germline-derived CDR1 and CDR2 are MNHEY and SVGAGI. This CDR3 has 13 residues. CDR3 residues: CASSTGGEETQYF. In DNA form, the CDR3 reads TGTGCCAGCAGTACAGGGGGCGAGGAGACCCAGTACTTC.

CDR3 sequence reads: CASSLASRSSYNEQFF. CDR3 bases: TGTGCCAGCAGCTTAGCATCGCGGAGCTCCTACAATGAGCAGTTCTTC. This chain uses TRBV7-6 with TRBJ2-1; D is unresolved. Germline lookup yields CDR1 SGHVS and CDR2 FNYEAQ. The CDR3 is 16 residues long. With 0 bases removed from V and 0 bases from J, the gap between germline ends came to 9 bases.

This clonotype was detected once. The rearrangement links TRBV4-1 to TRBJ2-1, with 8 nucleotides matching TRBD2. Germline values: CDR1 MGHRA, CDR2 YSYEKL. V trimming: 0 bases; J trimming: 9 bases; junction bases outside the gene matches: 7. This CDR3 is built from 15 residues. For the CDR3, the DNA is TGCGCCAGCAGCCAAGAAAGCGGGAGTTACGGTGAGCAGTTCTTC. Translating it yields CASSQESGSYGEQFF.

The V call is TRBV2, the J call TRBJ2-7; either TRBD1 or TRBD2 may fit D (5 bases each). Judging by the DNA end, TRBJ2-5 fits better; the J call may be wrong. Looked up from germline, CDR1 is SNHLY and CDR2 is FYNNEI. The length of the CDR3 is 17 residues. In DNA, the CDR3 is TGTGCCAGCAGATTTATGGGGGAAGTTTCTCGAGGAGAGACCCAGTACTTC. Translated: CASRFMGEVSRGETQYF.

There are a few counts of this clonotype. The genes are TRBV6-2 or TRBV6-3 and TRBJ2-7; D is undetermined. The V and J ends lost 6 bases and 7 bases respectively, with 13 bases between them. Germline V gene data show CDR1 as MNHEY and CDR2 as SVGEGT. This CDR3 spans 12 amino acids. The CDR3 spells CASSPAFFEQYF. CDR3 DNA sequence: TGTGCCAGCAGCCCTGCCTTCTTTGAGCAGTACTTC.

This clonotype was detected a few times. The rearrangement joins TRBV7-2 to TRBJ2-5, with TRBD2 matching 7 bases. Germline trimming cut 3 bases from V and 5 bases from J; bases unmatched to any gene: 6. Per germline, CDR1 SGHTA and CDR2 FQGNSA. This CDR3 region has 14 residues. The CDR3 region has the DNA TGTGCCAGCAGCTTTAGCGGGCGTGGGGAGACCCAGTACTTC. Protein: CASSFSGRGETQYF.

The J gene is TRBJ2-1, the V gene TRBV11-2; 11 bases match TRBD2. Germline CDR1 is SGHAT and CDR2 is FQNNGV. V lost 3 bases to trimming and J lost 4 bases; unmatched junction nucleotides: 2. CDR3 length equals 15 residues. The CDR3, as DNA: TGTGCCAGCAGCTTCAGACTAGCGGGGTACAATGAGCAGTTCTTC. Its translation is CASSFRLAGYNEQFF. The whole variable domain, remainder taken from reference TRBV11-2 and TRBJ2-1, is EAGVAQSPRYKIIEKRQSVAFWCNPISGHATLYWYQQILGQGPKLLIQFQNNGVVDDSQLPKDRFSAERLKGVDSTLKIQPAKLEDSAVYLCASSFRLAGYNEQFFGPGTRLTVL.

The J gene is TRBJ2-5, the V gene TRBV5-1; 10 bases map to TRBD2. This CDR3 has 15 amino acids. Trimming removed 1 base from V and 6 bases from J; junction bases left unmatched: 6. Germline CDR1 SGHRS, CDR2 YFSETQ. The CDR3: CASSLSSGGAKTQYF. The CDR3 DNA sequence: TGCGCCAGCAGCTTGAGCAGCGGGGGGGCGAAGACCCAGTACTTC.

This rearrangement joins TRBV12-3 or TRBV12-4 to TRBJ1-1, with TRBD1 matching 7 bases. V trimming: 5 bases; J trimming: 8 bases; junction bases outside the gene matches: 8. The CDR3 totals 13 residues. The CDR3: CASSRGWDSEAFF. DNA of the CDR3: TGTGCCAGCAGTAGAGGCTGGGACAGCGAAGCTTTCTTT.

The CDR3 region has the DNA TGTGCCAGCAGCCCGTCGTTGGGGAGGACAGATACGCAGTATTTT. This codes for CASSPSLGRTDTQYF. The V gene is TRBV27, the J gene TRBJ2-3; tentatively, D is TRBD2 (6 bases). Germline CDR1 and CDR2: MNHEY and SMNVEV (reference sequence). The CDR3 extends over 15 amino acids. Trimming removed 6 bases at V and 3 bases at J, with 16 bases between.

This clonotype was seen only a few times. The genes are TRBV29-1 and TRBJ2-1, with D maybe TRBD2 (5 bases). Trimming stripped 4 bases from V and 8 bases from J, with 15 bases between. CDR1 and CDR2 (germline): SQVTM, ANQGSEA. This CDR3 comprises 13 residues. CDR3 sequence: CSVADSGLYEQFF. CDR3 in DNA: TGCAGCGTTGCGGACTCTGGCCTTTATGAGCAGTTCTTC.

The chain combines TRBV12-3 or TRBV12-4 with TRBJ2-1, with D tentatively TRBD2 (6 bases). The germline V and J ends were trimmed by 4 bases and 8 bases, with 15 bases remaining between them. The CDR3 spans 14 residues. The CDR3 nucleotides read TGTGCCAGCAGTTCTCGCGGGGCTGTGGATGAGCAGTTCTTC. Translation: CASSSRGAVDEQFF.